Listed below are T cell receptor beta chains from one sample, sequenced in a study of cytomegalovirus exposure and HLA in healthy donors. The protocol was immunoSEQ multiplex PCR, while the TCRdb copy is restricted to in-frame clones and leaves out a portion. Altogether approximately 39,000 clones are present, over 60% being singletons, with the ten largest covering under 8%. Source material: PBMCs. These receptors were collected from a man in his thirties or forties in good health and CMV-seronegative. CDR3s include the opening cysteine and the closing phenylalanine or tryptophan. Each record gives: D gene, J gene, clone size, V gene, CDR3 DNA, CDR3 protein. The D gene is left open where the match is weak. Rows may omit the clone size; those that give it use once, few, many or a size class.

>TRBD1|TRBJ2-6|-|TRBV6-1
TGTGCCAGCAGGACAGGGGGCTCTGGGGCCAACGTCCTGACTTTC
CASRTGGSGANVLTF
>TRBD1|TRBJ1-1|-|TRBV18
TGTGCCAGCTCCGGACAGGCGAACACTGAAGCTTTCTTT
CASSGQANTEAFF
>TRBD1|TRBJ1-5|once|TRBV10-2
TGCGCCAGCAGTGTCTGGACAGGGGATCAGCCCCAGCATTTT
CASSVWTGDQPQHF
>-|TRBJ1-4|few|TRBV6-5
TGTGCCAGCAGCTCAGGGACAACGAGAAAAGAACTGTTTTTT
CASSSGTTRKELFF
>-|TRBJ2-3|-|TRBV10-3
TGTGCCATCAGTGGTAGGAGTCAGAGCACAGATACGCAGTATTTT
CAISGRSQSTDTQYF
>-|TRBJ1-5|-|TRBV2
TGTGCCAGCAGTGAAGCAGAGAGCAATCAGCCCCAGCATTTT
CASSEAESNQPQHF
>TRBD1|TRBJ1-5|-|TRBV9
TGTGCCAGCTCGAGGGGGCCCAATCAGCCCCAGCATTTT
CASSRGPNQPQHF
>-|TRBJ1-1|-|TRBV7-2
TGTGCCAGCAGCCTAAGGAGGGCGTTGAACACTGAAGCTTTCTTT
CASSLRRALNTEAFF
>TRBD1|TRBJ1-4|-|TRBV7-9
TGTGCCAGCAGCGCCGGGACAGGCGGGGGAAAACTGTTTTTT
CASSAGTGGGKLFF
>-|TRBJ2-3|-|TRBV4-2
TGTGCCAGCAGCCAAGCTCGCACAGATACGCAGTATTTT
CASSQARTDTQYF
>-|TRBJ1-2|-|TRBV6-4
TGTGCCAGCAGTGCCGGGGTTACCTATGGCTACACCTTC
CASSAGVTYGYTF
>TRBD2|TRBJ2-6|-|TRBV10-3
TGTGCCATCAGTGAGTCTGGTAGCGGGAGCTTCAGTAGTCCTGGGGCCAACGTCCTGACTTTC
CAISESGSGSFSSPGANVLTF
>TRBD1|TRBJ2-3|-|TRBV6-4
TGTGCCAGCAGTGTCGACACAGGGGCGGATACGCAGTATTTT
CASSVDTGADTQYF
>TRBD1|TRBJ1-1|-|TRBV4-2
TGTGCCAGCAGCCAAGCCGGACAGGGACGCACTGAAGCTTTCTTT
CASSQAGQGRTEAFF
>-|TRBJ1-5|-|TRBV18
TGTGCCAGCTCACCGTCCGGGAATCAGCCCCAGCATTTT
CASSPSGNQPQHF
>-|TRBJ1-1|-|TRBV2
TGTGCCAGCAGGACCAGGGAGAACACTGAAGCTTTCTTT
CASRTRENTEAFF
>TRBD1|TRBJ1-1|-|TRBV15
TGTGCCACCAGCAGAGATCGGACAGGGGGCTGGACTGAAGCTTTCTTT
CATSRDRTGGWTEAFF
>TRBD1|TRBJ2-7|once|TRBV6-5
TGTGCCAGCGGGGCAGGGGGCCTATTCGACGAGCAGTACTTC
CASGAGGLFDEQYF
>-|TRBJ2-2|-|TRBV4-1
TGCGCCAGCAGCCAAGCCAACAGGGAAGCGCTGTTTTTT
CASSQANREALFF
>-|TRBJ2-1|-|TRBV29-1
TGCAGCGTCGCACTACCCCCGGGGTACAATGAGCAGTTCTTC
CSVALPPGYNEQFF
>-|TRBJ1-2|-|TRBV7-9
TGTGCCAGCAGCATAAGCACGGGACACTTTAACTATGGCTACACCTTC
CASSISTGHFNYGYTF
>TRBD2|TRBJ2-5|-|TRBV15
TGTGCCACCAGCAGAACGACTAGCGGGGTTGAGACCCAGTACTTC
CATSRTTSGVETQYF
>-|TRBJ1-1|-|TRBV9
TGTGCCAGCAGCGCCAATCAGGGTTTAGGTGAAGCTTTCTTT
CASSANQGLGEAFF
>-|TRBJ1-2|few|TRBV4-3
TGCGCCAGCAGCCTGGAGGGAACCGTTGACTATGGCTACACCTTC
CASSLEGTVDYGYTF
>TRBD1|TRBJ2-7|-|TRBV6-5
TGTGCCAGCAGTTACGGGGGACAGGTCTCCGAGCAGTACTTC
CASSYGGQVSEQYF
>-|TRBJ1-6|-|TRBV6-5
TGTGCCAGCAGTTACTCATGGACAGATAATTCACCCCTCCACTTT
CASSYSWTDNSPLHF
>TRBD1|TRBJ2-1|few|TRBV5-4
TGTGCCAGCAGCGACCAAGACAGGGTACAGTTCTTC
CASSDQDRVQFF
>-|TRBJ1-5|-|TRBV28
TGTGCCAGCAGTGCACATGACAGAAGCAATCAGCCCCAGCATTTT
CASSAHDRSNQPQHF
>-|TRBJ2-2|-|TRBV29-1
TGCAGCGTCCCACTGGGGGGGCTACGCACCGGGGAGCTGTTTTTT
CSVPLGGLRTGELFF
>-|TRBJ2-3|-|TRBV27
TGTGCCAGCAGGAGGCTATCCAGCACAGATACGCAGTATTTT
CASRRLSSTDTQYF
>TRBD1|TRBJ1-1|-|TRBV4-3
TGCGCCAGCAGCCAAGAGACAGGGGAGACTGAAGCTTTCTTT
CASSQETGETEAFF
>-|TRBJ1-2|-|TRBV4-2
TGTGCCAGCAGCCAAGAGGGCCTGGCCGACTATGGCTACACCTTC
CASSQEGLADYGYTF
>-|TRBJ1-1|-|TRBV15
TGTGCCACCAGCACGTACACTGAAGCTTTCTTT
CATSTYTEAFF
>-|TRBJ2-3|-|TRBV4-2
TGTGCCAGCAGCCAAGGGGGAGCCCTGCAAGTGGATACGCAGTATTTT
CASSQGGALQVDTQYF
>-|TRBJ1-2|-|TRBV5-6
TGTGCCAGCAGCAGCGGGACACCTAACTATGGCTACACCTTC
CASSSGTPNYGYTF
>-|TRBJ1-2|-|TRBV28
TGTGCCAGCAGTCCCGCCCGGTTCTCTGGCTACACCTTC
CASSPARFSGYTF
>-|TRBJ1-5|-|TRBV11-2
TGTGCCAGCAGCGTAGGGGGGGGGCGCCAGCCCCAGCATTTT
CASSVGGGRQPQHF
>TRBD2|TRBJ2-7|-|TRBV7-2
TGTGCCAGCAGCACCACGAGCGGGGGCACCTACGAGCAGTACTTC
CASSTTSGGTYEQYF
>-|TRBJ1-2|-|TRBV6-5
TGTGCCAGCAGCACTTTAAGTCAGGCGATCTACACCTTC
CASSTLSQAIYTF
>-|TRBJ2-1|few|TRBV6-5
TGTGCCAGCAGTTACGGTGGGGCAGAGCAGTTCTTC
CASSYGGAEQFF
>-|TRBJ1-1|-|TRBV5-1
TGCGCCAGCAGCTTAAACCAGGGGAACACTGAAGCTTTCTTT
CASSLNQGNTEAFF
>-|TRBJ2-2|-|TRBV18
TGTGCCAGCTCACCACTAGGGAGAGGCACCGGGGAGCTGTTTTTT
CASSPLGRGTGELFF